The 18 T cell receptor beta chains presented below share a single source sample, sequenced in a study of CD8 T cells in ankylosing spondylitis. A single record per CDR3 protein comes from TCRdb applying MiXCR to the 5' RACE reads. The sample lists a few hundred thousand distinct CDR3 sequences, around a tenth occurring once. The sample comprised blood, either unsorted or a sorted T cell fraction (not recorded which). These receptors all come from a female donor with ankylosing spondylitis or in good health (not recorded which).

At least ten counts were recorded for this clonotype. This chain joins TRBV6-1 and TRBJ1-1; D is possibly TRBD1 (5 bases). V lost 6 bases and J 1 base, leaving 12 bases between the germline ends. This CDR3 spans 14 amino acids. Germline V gene sequence: CDR1 MNHNS, CDR2 SASEGT. The CDR3 here is CASRRDPGNTEAFF. DNA for the CDR3: TGTGCCAGCAGAAGGGACCCGGGGAACACTGAAGCTTTCTTT.

The sample holds many counts of this clonotype. This chain joins TRBV29-1 and TRBJ2-1, with 9 bases lining up with TRBD1. V was pared by 5 bases and J by 4 bases, with 12 bases of the junction left unmatched. Germline CDR1 and CDR2: SQVTM and ANQGSEA. CDR3 length: 16 amino acids. The CDR3 bases are TGCAGCGTTCTGAGCTTTCCGGGACAGGGTTACAATGAGCAGTTCTTC. This translates into CSVLSFPGQGYNEQFF.

This clonotype was recorded many times. The chain links TRBV5-1 to TRBJ1-1; D may be TRBD1 (6 bases). This CDR3 region has 14 residues. Germline loops: CDR1 SGHRS, CDR2 YFSETQ. Trimming removed 1 base from V and 6 bases from J, with 13 bases in between. CDR3 bases: TGCGCCAGCAGCTTGCAGGGGATCGGCGCTGAAGCTTTCTTT. Translating it yields CASSLQGIGAEAFF.

The V gene is TRBV20-1, the J gene TRBJ2-1, with D possibly being TRBD1 or TRBD2 (6 bases each). Trimming took off 0 bases at V and 4 bases at J, with 16 bases between the two ends. This CDR3 contains 16 residues. Looked up from germline, CDR1 is DFQATT and CDR2 is SNEGSKA (reference sequence). This chain's CDR3 is CSAREFSGEAYNEQFF. The CDR3, as DNA: TGCAGTGCTAGAGAGTTTTCAGGGGAGGCGTACAATGAGCAGTTCTTC.

The chain uses TRBV24-1 and TRBJ2-1, with TRBD1 identical over 7 bases. With 2 bases clipped from V and 4 bases from J, the junction kept 7 bases outside the gene matches. The CDR3 length is 16 residues. Germline-derived CDR1 and CDR2 are KGHDR and SFDVKD. The CDR3 region is CATSDSGPGQYNEQFF. Here the CDR3 DNA reads TGTGCCACCAGTGATTCCGGACCGGGACAGTACAATGAGCAGTTCTTC.

The sample holds many counts of this clonotype. At one of its ends the junction is not consistent with the germline gene, which may arise from a read error. This chain joins TRBV20-1 and TRBJ2-3; possibly TRBD1 or TRBD2 for D (6 bases each). The CDR3 contains 12 residues. CDR1 is DFQATT, CDR2 SNEGSKA, per germline (reference sequence). The DNA for the CDR3 is TGCAGTGCAGCCGGGGGCCGAGATGCGCAGTATTTT. This codes for CSAAGGRDAQYF.

This chain uses TRBV30 with TRBJ2-1, with 12 bases fitting TRBD2. The CDR3 is 15 amino acids. CDR1 GTSNPN and CDR2 SVGIG come from the germline V gene (reference sequence). The V segment lost 1 base and the J segment 8 bases; nucleotides outside the gene matches: 6. The CDR3 reads CAWSALAGGGDEQFF. The CDR3 nucleotides are TGTGCCTGGAGTGCACTAGCGGGAGGAGGGGATGAGCAGTTCTTC.

The V and J genes are TRBV27 and TRBJ2-4, with 9 bases that match TRBD1. V gave up 8 bases and J gave up 1 base; unmatched junction bases: 9. The CDR3 covers 16 residues. CDR1 is MNHEY and CDR2 is SMNVEV in the germline V gene (reference sequence). For the CDR3, the DNA is TGTGCCAGCGCCGGACAGGGGCCCGTGGCCAAAAACATTCAGTACTTC. This codes for CASAGQGPVAKNIQYF.

The chain recombines TRBV7-9 with TRBJ1-1; the D gene is possibly TRBD1 (5 bases). The germline gives CDR1 SEHNR, CDR2 FQNEAQ (reference sequence). The CDR3 has 15 residues. Trimming removed 5 bases at V and 5 bases at J, with 18 bases between. The CDR3 DNA reads TGTGCCAGCAGCCTCTCTTCAGGGATGTGGACTGAAGCTTTCTTT. Protein: CASSLSSGMWTEAFF.

This clonotype was seen only a few times. This chain uses TRBV20-1 with TRBJ1-6; 10 nucleotides line up with TRBD1. CDR1 is DFQATT and CDR2 is SNEGSKA in the germline V gene (reference sequence). The CDR3 runs to 16 residues. V lost 3 bases and J lost 7; bases outside the gene matches: 9. The CDR3 sequence: CSASVFGGQGNSPLHF. DNA for the CDR3: TGCAGTGCTAGCGTGTTTGGGGGACAGGGGAATTCACCCCTCCACTTT.

This clonotype was recorded at least ten times. The J gene is TRBJ2-7, the V gene TRBV27; no reliable D call. Germline CDR1 is MNHEY and CDR2 is SMNVEV (reference sequence). The length of the CDR3 is 15 residues. The V end was cut by 3 bases, the J end by 0 bases, with 12 bases between. DNA for the CDR3: TGTGCCAGCAGTTTTTTCGGAAGGAGCTCCTACGAGCAGTACTTC. Its protein is CASSFFGRSSYEQYF.

The CDR3 DNA sequence: TGTGCCACCAGCAGAGGTACGAGCGGGGGAGGGACCGATACGCAGTATTTT. It codes for CATSRGTSGGGTDTQYF. The J gene is TRBJ2-3, the V gene TRBV15, with TRBD2 matching over 8 bases. The CDR3 consists of 17 residues. Germline lookup yields CDR1 LNHNV and CDR2 YYDKDF (reference sequence). V shed 1 base, J shed 6 bases, and the junction held 12 bases outside the gene matches.

This clonotype showed up just a few times. The chain combines TRBV5-5 with TRBJ2-1; D unresolved. V lost 2 bases, J lost 9 bases, and 15 bases lay in between. Germline CDR1 is SGHKS and CDR2 is YYEKEE (reference sequence). The CDR3 spans 14 residues. The CDR3, as DNA: TGTGCCAGCAGCTTAGAGACCTCCAGGTCTGAGCAGTTCTTC. Translated, it gives CASSLETSRSEQFF.

This clonotype was seen repeatedly, ten times or more. This chain uses TRBV9 with TRBJ2-2; D gene ambiguous. The V and J ends lost 1 base and 1 base respectively, with 5 bases between them. Germline V gene lookup returns CDR1 SGDLS and CDR2 YYNGEE. The CDR3 is made up of 14 amino acids. The CDR3 sequence: CASSVRVNTGELFF. The CDR3 bases are TGTGCCAGCAGCGTAAGGGTGAACACCGGGGAGCTGTTTTTT.

This clonotype was found a few times. This chain links TRBV7-2 with TRBJ1-4; D not certain. In germline, CDR1 is SGHTA, CDR2 FQGNSA. V gave up 1 base and J gave up 8 bases, with 14 bases separating them. The CDR3 length is 15 residues. The CDR3: CASSLDGPPPEKLFF. The CDR3 nucleotides read TGTGCCAGCAGCTTAGACGGCCCCCCGCCCGAAAAACTGTTTTTT.

Only a few counts were recorded for this clonotype. The V call is TRBV20-1, the J call TRBJ2-3; 11 positions match TRBD2. CDR3 length equals 16 residues. Trimming removed 6 bases from V and 4 bases from J; junction bases left unmatched: 12. Germline CDR1 is DFQATT and CDR2 is SNEGSKA (reference sequence). CDR3 DNA sequence: TGCAGTGCGGAGGGGGTCGCTAGCGGGAGGCCAGATACGCAGTATTTT. This gives the protein CSAEGVASGRPDTQYF.

The chain combines TRBV12-3 or TRBV12-4 with TRBJ2-1; TRBD1 agrees at 9 bases. This CDR3 has 15 residues. The ends lost 3 bases at V and 7 bases at J; junction bases unmatched: 7. As DNA, the CDR3 is TGTGCCAGCAGTTTCCCGGGACAGGGTGTAAATGAGCAGTTCTTC. As protein: CASSFPGQGVNEQFF.

The chain has TRBV12-3 or TRBV12-4 and TRBJ1-1; D uncertain. The CDR3 length is 14 residues. Trimming removed 6 bases at V and 1 base at J, with 12 bases between. CDR3: CASSNRRRNTEAFF. The CDR3 DNA reads as TGTGCCAGCAGCAACAGAAGAAGGAACACTGAAGCTTTCTTT.